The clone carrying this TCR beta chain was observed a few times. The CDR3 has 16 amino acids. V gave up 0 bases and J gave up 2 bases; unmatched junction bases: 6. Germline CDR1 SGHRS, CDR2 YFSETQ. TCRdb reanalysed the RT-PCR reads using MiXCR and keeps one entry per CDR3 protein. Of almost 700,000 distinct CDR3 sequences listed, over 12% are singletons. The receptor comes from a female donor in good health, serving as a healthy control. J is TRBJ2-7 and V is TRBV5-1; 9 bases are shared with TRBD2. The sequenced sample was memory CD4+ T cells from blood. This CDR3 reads CASSLDALAGPYEQYF. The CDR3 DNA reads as TGCGCCAGCAGCTTGGATGCCCTAGCGGGGCCCTACGAGCAGTACTTC.